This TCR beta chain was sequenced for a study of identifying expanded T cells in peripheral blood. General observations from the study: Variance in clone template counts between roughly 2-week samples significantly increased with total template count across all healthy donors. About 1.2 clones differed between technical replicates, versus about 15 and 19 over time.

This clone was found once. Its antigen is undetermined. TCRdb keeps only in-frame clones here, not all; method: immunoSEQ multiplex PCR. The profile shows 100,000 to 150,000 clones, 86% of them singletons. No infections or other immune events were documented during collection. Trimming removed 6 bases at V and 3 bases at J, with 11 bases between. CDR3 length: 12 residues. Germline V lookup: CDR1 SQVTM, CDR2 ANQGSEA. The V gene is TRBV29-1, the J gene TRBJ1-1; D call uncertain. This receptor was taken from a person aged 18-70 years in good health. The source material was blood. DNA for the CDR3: TGCAGCGTAATGGACCCTTACACTGAAGCTTTCTTT. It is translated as CSVMDPYTEAFF.